One sample yielded the 23 T cell receptor beta chains listed below, sequenced in a study of blood T cells in healthy people across ages. Sample-barcoded 5' priming and a J-beta primer mix drove a second PCR of roughly 6 to 12 cycles. In TCRdb, the 5' RACE reads were re-called with MiXCR into one record per CDR3 protein. Here the sample spans about 760,000 distinct CDR3 sequences, roughly 25% being singletons. The data also belong to a second study, concerning T cells of mothers and their children.

Material: blood. The source of these receptors is a boy aged 10-17 years in good health.

This clonotype was recorded once. The chain joins TRBV4-2 to TRBJ1-4; 8 nucleotides agree with TRBD1. The CDR3 is 18 residues long. With 4 bases clipped from V and 4 bases from J, the junction kept 14 bases outside the gene matches. Germline-derived CDR1 and CDR2 are LGHNA and YNFKEQ. CDR3 DNA sequence: TGTGCCAGCAGCCCCTCGGGACAGGTGGATGGACGTAATGAAAAACTGTTTTTT. Encoded protein: CASSPSGQVDGRNEKLFF.

This chain links TRBV5-1 with TRBJ1-4; 8 bases map to TRBD1. This CDR3 has 13 amino acids. The junction had 3 bases not matched to a gene; V was cut back by 4 bases and J by 7 bases. CDR1 and CDR2 from the germline V gene are SGHRS and YFSETQ. The CDR3 here is CASSQGAFEKLFF. The CDR3 DNA reads as TGCGCCAGCAGCCAGGGGGCTTTTGAAAAACTGTTTTTT.

This clonotype was observed a few times. The chain couples TRBV5-1 to TRBJ1-1, with D unclear. With 4 bases removed from V and 2 bases from J, the gap between germline ends came to 15 bases. The CDR3 is made up of 15 amino acids. Germline values: CDR1 SGHRS, CDR2 YFSETQ. The CDR3 DNA is TGCGCCAGCAGCCCGGAGCGAACGGTAAACACTGAAGCTTTCTTT. As protein: CASSPERTVNTEAFF. The whole variable domain, remainder taken from reference TRBV5-1 and TRBJ1-1, is KAGVTQTPRYLIKTRGQQVTLSCSPISGHRSVSWYQQTPGQGLQFLFEYFSETQRNKGNFPGRFSGRQFSNSRSEMNVSTLELGDSALYLCASSPERTVNTEAFFGQGTRLTVV.

This clonotype was picked up a small number of times. A much larger clone differs from this one at a single base, so this may be a read error. The chain combines TRBV20-1 with TRBJ2-1; no clear D gene. The CDR3 contains 13 residues. Germline V gene lookup returns CDR1 DFQATT and CDR2 SNEGSKA (reference sequence). The CDR3 nucleotides read TGCAGTGCTAGTCTAGGCTCCTGCAATGAGCAGTTCTTC. Amino acid sequence: CSASLGSCNEQFF.

This clonotype has only a few counts. CDR3 region: CASSSPDRVQETQYF. In DNA, the CDR3 is TGTGCCAGCAGCTCGCCTGACAGGGTACAAGAGACCCAGTACTTC. The chain is built from TRBV7-9 and TRBJ2-5, with 7 bases matching TRBD1. CDR1 and CDR2 (germline): SEHNR, FQNEAQ (reference sequence). The CDR3 contains 15 residues. After removal of 4 bases from V and 2 bases from J, the junction contained 7 bases not matched to a gene. The variable domain in full, completed from reference TRBV7-9 and TRBJ2-5, reads DTGVSQNPRHKITKRGQNVTFRCDPISEHNRLYWYRQTLGQGPEFLTYFQNEAQLEKSRLLSDRFSAERPKGSFSTLEIQRTEQGDSAMYLCASSSPDRVQETQYFGPGTRLLVL.

This clonotype was observed a handful of times. The rearrangement uses TRBV20-1 and TRBJ2-5, with D possibly matching TRBD2 (5 bases). Looked up from germline, CDR1 is DFQATT and CDR2 is SNEGSKA (reference sequence). The CDR3 runs 18 residues. V lost 0 bases to trimming and J lost 5 bases, with 25 bases between them. DNA of the CDR3: TGCAGTGCTAGAGATGAGGGATACAGCCGGGGAGAGGAGGAGACCCAGTACTTC. The encoded protein is CSARDEGYSRGEEETQYF.

The chain has TRBV11-3 and TRBJ2-5; D gene ambiguous. CDR1 and CDR2 from the germline V gene are SGHNT and YENEEA. V lost 5 bases and J lost 5, with 18 bases in between. The CDR3 consists of 15 residues. The DNA of the CDR3 is TGTGCCAGCAGCCTCCCGGATGGTGGTCTGGAGACCCAGTACTTC. Protein: CASSLPDGGLETQYF.

This clonotype was detected only a few times. This sequence joins TRBV9 and TRBJ2-5, with 9 bases that match TRBD1. This CDR3 comprises 14 residues. Germline V CDR1 and CDR2: SGDLS, YYNGEE. With 3 bases clipped from V and 5 bases from J, the junction kept 5 bases outside the gene matches. The CDR3 nucleotides read TGTGCCAGCAGCGGAACAGGGGGCTGGGAGACCCAGTACTTC. Translated: CASSGTGGWETQYF.

This clonotype was seen a handful of times. The rearrangement joins TRBV6-2 or TRBV6-3 to TRBJ2-1, with D hard to call. Trimming took off 7 bases at V and 0 bases at J, with 16 bases between the two ends. CDR3 length: 16 amino acids. Germline-derived CDR1 and CDR2 are MNHEY and SVGEGT. The CDR3 is CASTSSAPVSYNEQFF. The CDR3, as DNA: TGTGCCAGCACGTCGAGTGCGCCCGTCTCCTACAATGAGCAGTTCTTC.

This clonotype has only a few counts. The genes are TRBV13 and TRBJ2-7; TRBD1 matches at 11 bases. The CDR3 is 15 residues long. The V segment lost 5 bases and the J segment 3 bases; nucleotides outside the gene matches: 6. Germline CDR1 reads PRHDT; CDR2 reads FYEKMQ (reference sequence). The CDR3 sequence is CASSAPGQGDYEQYF. CDR3 sequence (DNA): TGTGCCAGCAGCGCCCCGGGACAGGGGGACTACGAGCAGTACTTC.

The CDR3, as DNA: TGTGCCAGCAGCTTAATAGCGGGGGGGCTTTCCGAGCAGTACTTC. Protein sequence: CASSLIAGGLSEQYF. The rearrangement joins TRBV7-2 to TRBJ2-7; 11 bases are a match to TRBD2. There are 15 residues in the CDR3. Germline CDR1 SGHTA, CDR2 FQGNSA. Germline trimming cut 2 bases from V and 6 bases from J; bases unmatched to any gene: 6.

The rearrangement joins TRBV7-2 to TRBJ2-3; 10 bases are a match to TRBD2. The CDR3 runs to 15 residues. Looked up from germline, CDR1 is SGHTA and CDR2 is FQGNSA. With V trimmed by 3 bases and J by 4 bases, 4 bases remained unmatched. The CDR3 protein is CASSFLAGAADTQYF. In DNA form, the CDR3 reads TGTGCCAGCAGCTTCCTAGCGGGAGCGGCAGATACGCAGTATTTT.

This clonotype was recorded many times. The chain joins TRBV6-5 to TRBJ2-1; D ambiguous. Germline CDR1 is MNHEY and CDR2 is SVGAGI. CDR3 length: 11 amino acids. Between the trimmed V and J ends, which lost 2 bases and 12 bases, there was a span of 8 bases. The CDR3 region is CASSYGSGQFF. DNA of the CDR3: TGTGCCAGCAGTTACGGGTCGGGGCAGTTCTTC.

This clonotype turned up a few times. The chain combines TRBV3-1 with TRBJ2-5; the D is unclear. CDR1 and CDR2 from the germline V gene are LGHDT and YNNKEL (reference sequence). V was pared by 5 bases and J by 4 bases, with 8 bases between. This CDR3 has 12 residues. Here the CDR3 DNA reads TGTGCCAGCAGCTACCAAACAGAGACCCAGTACTTC. Amino acids: CASSYQTETQYF.

This clonotype was picked up a small number of times. J is TRBJ2-5 and V is TRBV20-1; D is unresolved. The CDR3 is 10 residues long. The germline V and J ends were trimmed by 3 bases and 5 bases, with 4 bases remaining between them. Germline loops: CDR1 DFQATT, CDR2 SNEGSKA (reference sequence). Here the CDR3 DNA reads TGCAGTGCTAGGTGGGAGACCCAGTACTTC. This sequence encodes CSARWETQYF.

The genes are TRBV2 and TRBJ1-2; TRBD1 aligns across 7 bases. From germline, CDR1 is SNHLY and CDR2 FYNNEI. The CDR3 covers 13 residues. J lost 3 bases, V lost 9 bases, and 7 bases had no gene match. CDR3 amino acids: CARERGGDYGYTF. As DNA, the CDR3 is TGTGCCAGGGAGAGAGGGGGCGACTATGGCTACACCTTC.

The rearrangement links TRBV7-6 to TRBJ2-2; no clear D gene. From germline, CDR1 is SGHVS and CDR2 FNYEAQ. V was clipped by 5 bases and J by 7 bases, with 20 bases between them. This CDR3 region has 16 residues. CDR3 protein: CASSRRIAPAGGELFF. The CDR3, as DNA: TGTGCCAGCAGCCGTCGGATCGCGCCAGCAGGCGGGGAGCTGTTTTTT.

In this sample, this clonotype turned up a few times. J is TRBJ2-3 and V is TRBV29-1; D is undetermined. The CDR3 is 13 amino acids. Trimming took 6 bases from V and 2 from J, leaving 12 bases between them. Germline V CDR1 and CDR2: SQVTM, ANQGSEA. This CDR3 is CSVTTRFTDTQYF. The CDR3 DNA follows: TGCAGCGTGACGACACGATTCACAGATACGCAGTATTTT.

This clonotype was counted between two and nine times. The V and J genes are TRBV5-6 and TRBJ2-5; weak D call: TRBD2 (5 bases). The germline CDR1 and CDR2 sequences are SGHDT and YYEEEE. V lost 6 bases and J 5 bases, leaving 11 bases between the germline ends. This CDR3 has 12 residues. CDR3 region: CASTRGGETQYF. As DNA, the CDR3 is TGTGCCAGCACCCGGGGTGGGGAGACCCAGTACTTC.

The chain uses TRBV4-3 and TRBJ1-4; unclear D gene. The germline V gene has CDR1 LGHNA and CDR2 YSLEER. Trimming took off 2 bases at V and 4 bases at J, with 17 bases between the two ends. There are 17 residues in the CDR3. The CDR3 nucleotides read TGCGCCAGCAGCCAAAAAGCCGACGGGCCAAATAATGAAAAACTGTTTTTT. It is translated as CASSQKADGPNNEKLFF.

This clonotype was counted only a few times. This chain uses TRBV7-9 with TRBJ2-5; TRBD1 matches 11 bases. This CDR3 contains 17 residues. Germline CDR1 and CDR2: SEHNR and FQNEAQ (reference sequence). V was pared by 4 bases and J by 2 bases, with 9 bases of the junction left unmatched. DNA for the CDR3: TGTGCCAGCAGCTCCCGCGGGACAGGGGGTCTACAAGAGACCCAGTACTTC. This translates into CASSSRGTGGLQETQYF.

The chain joins TRBV29-1 to TRBJ2-1; 7 bases are shared with TRBD2. The germline V gene encodes CDR1 SQVTM and CDR2 ANQGSEA. V dropped 7 bases and J dropped 1; count of bases not matched to a gene: 10. This CDR3 has 15 amino acids. CDR3 amino acids: CSGMERDGSYNEQFF. CDR3 coding DNA: TGCAGCGGGATGGAGCGGGACGGGTCCTACAATGAGCAGTTCTTC.

In this sample, this clonotype turned up many times. The CDR3 nucleotides read TGTGCCAGCTCGGGACCGAGCTCCTATAATTCACCCCTCCACTTT. Protein: CASSGPSSYNSPLHF. V usage is TRBV14 and J usage is TRBJ1-6; D is perhaps TRBD1 (5 bases). The germline CDR1 and CDR2 sequences are SGHDN and FVKESK. The V end was cut by 8 bases, the J end by 0 bases, with 11 bases between. The CDR3 consists of 15 residues.